The rows below give T cell receptor beta chains drawn from one sample of a study of T cell repertoires in cytomegalovirus infection. TCRdb re-called the reads with MiXCR, one entry per CDR3 protein. The repertoire holds approximately 590,000 distinct CDR3 sequences, just under 40% seen once, with about 48% in the top ten. The antigens these receptors bind are not known. The starting material was cultured PBMCs, obtained from culture after CMV antigen stimulation. The origin of the receptors is a human donor in good health (CMV status not recorded). Some clones in this sample may be carry-over from other donors' samples. The CDR3 runs from the conserved cysteine through the conserved F or W. D genes are given only for firm matches. Some rows mark clone size as missing; the rest say once, few, many or name a class of expanded clone.

cdr3_nt: TGTGCCAGCACCTCTTCCACAGGGCTGAATGAGCAGTTCTTC; cdr3_aa: CASTSSTGLNEQFF; clone_size: -; v_call: TRBV7-9; j_call: TRBJ2-1; d_call: -
cdr3_nt: TGCGCCAGCAGCCAAGGGGTAGGGGGCTTTACCTACGAGCAGTACTTC; cdr3_aa: CASSQGVGGFTYEQYF; clone_size: few; v_call: TRBV4-3; j_call: TRBJ2-7; d_call: TRBD1
cdr3_nt: TGTGCCAGCGGTGGGATCCAGCCCCAGCATTTT; cdr3_aa: CASGGIQPQHF; clone_size: few; v_call: TRBV12-3/TRBV12-4; j_call: TRBJ1-5; d_call: -
cdr3_nt: TGTGCCAGCAGCTTATATAGGGCGAGCGGGGAGCTGTTTTTT; cdr3_aa: CASSLYRASGELFF; clone_size: few; v_call: TRBV7-2; j_call: TRBJ2-2; d_call: -
cdr3_nt: TGTGCCACCAGGATAGGGGCCAACGTCCTGACTTTC; cdr3_aa: CATRIGANVLTF; clone_size: few; v_call: TRBV19; j_call: TRBJ2-6; d_call: -
cdr3_nt: TGTGCCAGCAGCCGGGGTTGGACAGATACGCAGTATTTT; cdr3_aa: CASSRGWTDTQYF; clone_size: -; v_call: TRBV7-2; j_call: TRBJ2-3; d_call: -
cdr3_nt: TGCAGTGCTGGAAATAGAGAATCCACGGGGGAGACCCAGTACTTC; cdr3_aa: CSAGNRESTGETQYF; clone_size: -; v_call: TRBV20-1; j_call: TRBJ2-5; d_call: -
cdr3_nt: TGTGCCATCAAAGGTAGCGGGCAAGAGACCCAGTACTTC; cdr3_aa: CAIKGSGQETQYF; clone_size: -; v_call: TRBV10-3; j_call: TRBJ2-5; d_call: TRBD2
cdr3_nt: TGTGCCAGCAGCTTACCAGGGGGAGGCTACAATGAGCAGTTCTTC; cdr3_aa: CASSLPGGGYNEQFF; clone_size: -; v_call: TRBV7-6; j_call: TRBJ2-1; d_call: -
cdr3_nt: TGTGCCAGCAGCGCAATAGGGGGAAACCAGCCCCAGCATTTT; cdr3_aa: CASSAIGGNQPQHF; clone_size: -; v_call: TRBV7-2; j_call: TRBJ1-5; d_call: -
cdr3_nt: TGTGCCAGCAGTTTGAGAGGGGGCGGAAACTATGGCTACACCTTC; cdr3_aa: CASSLRGGGNYGYTF; clone_size: few; v_call: TRBV27; j_call: TRBJ1-2; d_call: TRBD1
cdr3_nt: TGTGCCAGCAGTCGAGGGCCCCCCCTGGGTCAGCCCCAGCATTTT; cdr3_aa: CASSRGPPLGQPQHF; clone_size: many; v_call: TRBV12-3/TRBV12-4; j_call: TRBJ1-5; d_call: -
cdr3_nt: TGTGCCAGCAGTTTCACAGGGATCACAGATACGCAGTATTTT; cdr3_aa: CASSFTGITDTQYF; clone_size: few; v_call: TRBV12-3/TRBV12-4; j_call: TRBJ2-3; d_call: -
cdr3_nt: TGTGCCAGCAGCTTGGGGACAGCCAAAGATAACTATGGCTACACCTTC; cdr3_aa: CASSLGTAKDNYGYTF; clone_size: -; v_call: TRBV7-2; j_call: TRBJ1-2; d_call: TRBD1
cdr3_nt: TGTGCCAGCAGCTCGACCGAAATGGGGCCTATTGCTAACTATGGCTACACCTTC; cdr3_aa: CASSSTEMGPIANYGYTF; clone_size: few; v_call: TRBV12-3/TRBV12-4; j_call: TRBJ1-2; d_call: -
cdr3_nt: TGTGCCAGCAAAGGGAGAGGCAATGAGCAGTTCTTC; cdr3_aa: CASKGRGNEQFF; clone_size: -; v_call: TRBV2; j_call: TRBJ2-1; d_call: -
cdr3_nt: TGTGCCAGCAGCTTTGCGGGGCCGTCCTACAATGAGCAGTTCTTC; cdr3_aa: CASSFAGPSYNEQFF; clone_size: few; v_call: TRBV7-2; j_call: TRBJ2-1; d_call: -
cdr3_nt: TGTGCCAGCAGTTCGGACGGACAGGGACTCTTCAATCAGCCCCAGCATTTT; cdr3_aa: CASSSDGQGLFNQPQHF; clone_size: few; v_call: TRBV6-7; j_call: TRBJ1-5; d_call: TRBD1
cdr3_nt: TGTGCCAGCAGCTCGACAAATCAGCCCCAGCATTTT; cdr3_aa: CASSSTNQPQHF; clone_size: many; v_call: TRBV7-6; j_call: TRBJ1-5; d_call: -
cdr3_nt: TGCAGTGCTAGGGGTAGCGGGGGGGCCAGGTCCTACAATGAGCAGTTCTTC; cdr3_aa: CSARGSGGARSYNEQFF; clone_size: -; v_call: TRBV20-1; j_call: TRBJ2-1; d_call: TRBD2
cdr3_nt: TGTGCCATCAGTGAGGAGAGGGTCGGAGGCTACACCTTC; cdr3_aa: CAISEERVGGYTF; clone_size: -; v_call: TRBV10-3; j_call: TRBJ1-2; d_call: -
cdr3_nt: TGTGCCAGCAGCAAACCCGGGACTAGCCTCCAAGAGACCCAGTACTTC; cdr3_aa: CASSKPGTSLQETQYF; clone_size: once; v_call: TRBV6-6; j_call: TRBJ2-5; d_call: TRBD2
cdr3_nt: TGTGCCAGCCCGAGAGGAAACACCATATATTTT; cdr3_aa: CASPRGNTIYF; clone_size: -; v_call: TRBV7-6; j_call: TRBJ1-3; d_call: -
cdr3_nt: TGTGCCACTACAATACAGGGGTCGGGCGAGCAGTACTTC; cdr3_aa: CATTIQGSGEQYF; clone_size: few; v_call: TRBV19; j_call: TRBJ2-7; d_call: TRBD1
cdr3_nt: TGTGCCAGCAGACCTACACCGGGACTAGCGGGGGGGGGGGCCGGGGAGCTGTTTTTT; cdr3_aa: CASRPTPGLAGGGAGELFF; clone_size: few; v_call: TRBV12-3/TRBV12-4; j_call: TRBJ2-2; d_call: TRBD2
cdr3_nt: TGCAGTGCTAGAGTTGGCAGTCGCACAGATACGCAGTATTTT; cdr3_aa: CSARVGSRTDTQYF; clone_size: -; v_call: TRBV20-1; j_call: TRBJ2-3; d_call: -
cdr3_nt: TGTGCCAGCAGTTCTGGGCCCTTTCAGTACTTC; cdr3_aa: CASSSGPFQYF; clone_size: -; v_call: TRBV12-3/TRBV12-4; j_call: TRBJ2-7; d_call: -
cdr3_nt: TGTGCCAGCTCAACTCTCCGACAGGGATACCGACCCTACGAGCAGTACTTC; cdr3_aa: CASSTLRQGYRPYEQYF; clone_size: -; v_call: TRBV3-1; j_call: TRBJ2-7; d_call: TRBD1
cdr3_nt: TGCGCCAGCAGCCTTACTCAGGGGAGGCAAGAGACCCAGTACTTC; cdr3_aa: CASSLTQGRQETQYF; clone_size: -; v_call: TRBV4-1; j_call: TRBJ2-5; d_call: -
cdr3_nt: TGCAGTGCTAGAGATGAGCGGGAGAGTTGGGATGAGCAGTTCTTC; cdr3_aa: CSARDERESWDEQFF; clone_size: -; v_call: TRBV20-1; j_call: TRBJ2-1; d_call: TRBD2
cdr3_nt: TGCAGCGTTGAGGACAGCCCTAGGGCTGAAGCTTTCTTT; cdr3_aa: CSVEDSPRAEAFF; clone_size: -; v_call: TRBV29-1; j_call: TRBJ1-1; d_call: -
cdr3_nt: TGTGCCAGCAGCCCCCGACTAGCGGGGGTTTCTAGCGCAGATACGCAGTATTTT; cdr3_aa: CASSPRLAGVSSADTQYF; clone_size: few; v_call: TRBV7-6; j_call: TRBJ2-3; d_call: TRBD2
cdr3_nt: TGTGCCAGCAGTGAAGCAGGGTACTACGAGCAGTACTTC; cdr3_aa: CASSEAGYYEQYF; clone_size: few; v_call: TRBV25-1; j_call: TRBJ2-7; d_call: -
cdr3_nt: TGTGCCAGCAGTTCTTCTAGCGGGAGGGGATTGCAGACCCAGTACTTC; cdr3_aa: CASSSSSGRGLQTQYF; clone_size: -; v_call: TRBV27; j_call: TRBJ2-5; d_call: TRBD2
cdr3_nt: TGTGCCAGCAGCTTAAGTGGGGTTTTCGAGCAGTACTTC; cdr3_aa: CASSLSGVFEQYF; clone_size: few; v_call: TRBV7-2; j_call: TRBJ2-7; d_call: -
cdr3_nt: TGTGCCAGCAGCTTAAGACGGGGGCCACCCTCCACAGATACGCAGTATTTT; cdr3_aa: CASSLRRGPPSTDTQYF; clone_size: many; v_call: TRBV7-2; j_call: TRBJ2-3; d_call: -
cdr3_nt: TGTGCCAGCAGTTACGTGGGTGGCGGAACGGCCCCCTCTGGAAACACCATATATTTT; cdr3_aa: CASSYVGGGTAPSGNTIYF; clone_size: few; v_call: TRBV6-5; j_call: TRBJ1-3; d_call: -
cdr3_nt: TGCAGTGCTAGAGGGGACCACTACGAGCAGTACTTC; cdr3_aa: CSARGDHYEQYF; clone_size: once; v_call: TRBV20-1; j_call: TRBJ2-7; d_call: -
cdr3_nt: TGTGCCAGCAGCCCAGGGGCCTACGAGCAGTACTTC; cdr3_aa: CASSPGAYEQYF; clone_size: many; v_call: TRBV7-2; j_call: TRBJ2-7; d_call: -
cdr3_nt: TGTGCCAGCAGCCTAGGAGGGGCAGGGGGTATTCGGTTCTTC; cdr3_aa: CASSLGGAGGIRFF; clone_size: -; v_call: TRBV6-5; j_call: TRBJ2-1; d_call: -
cdr3_nt: TGTGCCAGCAGTGAACTCCAGGGACCCTCCTACGAGCAGTACTTC; cdr3_aa: CASSELQGPSYEQYF; clone_size: -; v_call: TRBV6-1; j_call: TRBJ2-7; d_call: -
cdr3_nt: TGTGCCAGCAGAGCCACAGGGGGCAACACTGAAGCTTTCTTT; cdr3_aa: CASRATGGNTEAFF; clone_size: few; v_call: TRBV27; j_call: TRBJ1-1; d_call: TRBD1
cdr3_nt: TGCAGTGCCGAGGGCGGGAGCTCCTACAATGAGCAGTTCTTC; cdr3_aa: CSAEGGSSYNEQFF; clone_size: -; v_call: TRBV20-1; j_call: TRBJ2-1; d_call: TRBD2
cdr3_nt: TGTGCCAGCAGCCCCCGGGCGGGAGGAAACACCATATATTTT; cdr3_aa: CASSPRAGGNTIYF; clone_size: -; v_call: TRBV7-2; j_call: TRBJ1-3; d_call: -
cdr3_nt: TGTGCCAGCAGGAGAAGTGGTCGTGTAGAGACCCAGTACTTC; cdr3_aa: CASRRSGRVETQYF; clone_size: -; v_call: TRBV6-6; j_call: TRBJ2-5; d_call: -
cdr3_nt: TGTGCCAGCAGCACTAGAACAAACCGCTTCCTCTATGGCTACACCTTC; cdr3_aa: CASSTRTNRFLYGYTF; clone_size: -; v_call: TRBV11-2; j_call: TRBJ1-2; d_call: -